One and the same sample provided the 9 T cell receptor beta chains below, sequenced in a study of blood T cell repertoires in COVID-19. Sequencing was performed with immunoSEQ multiplex PCR; in TCRdb, only in-frame clones are kept and a portion is missing. The repertoire holds about 150,000 clones, about 80% seen once, with approximately 17% in the top ten. The sequencing sample was made of peripheral blood. The receptors were sampled from a man aged 50-59 years with acute or convalescent COVID-19.

The CDR3 sequence is CASSPLSRPTYEQYF. CDR3 nucleotide sequence: TGTGCCAGCAGCCCGCTCAGCAGGCCTACCTACGAGCAGTACTTC. V is TRBV14 and J is TRBJ2-7; no clear D gene. With 4 bases removed from V and 2 bases from J, the gap between germline ends came to 15 bases. CDR3 length: 15 amino acids. Germline assignment: CDR1 SGHDN and CDR2 FVKESK.

This clone came up once. The chain couples TRBV18 to TRBJ1-2; D gene unclear. The ends were cut back, 3 bases at V and 3 bases at J, with 11 bases in the middle. This CDR3 region has 14 residues. The germline gives CDR1 KGHSH, CDR2 LQKENI. The CDR3 protein is CASSPPAPHYGYTF. CDR3 nucleotides: TGTGCCAGCTCACCGCCAGCGCCCCACTATGGCTACACCTTC.

The gene calls are TRBV6-1 and TRBJ2-3; 9 bases agree with TRBD1. Germline-derived CDR1 and CDR2 are MNHNS and SASEGT. CDR3 length: 16 residues. The V gene end was trimmed by 2 bases and the J gene end by 2 bases; junction bases not matched to a gene: 5. The CDR3 sequence: CASSENRDRVTDTQYF. The CDR3 DNA follows: TGTGCCAGCAGTGAAAACCGGGACAGGGTCACAGATACGCAGTATTTT.

This sequence joins TRBV19 and TRBJ1-6, with 8 bases aligning to TRBD1. J gave up 1 base and V 3 bases, and 8 bases lay outside the gene matches. CDR1 and CDR2 from the germline V gene are LNHDA and SQIVND (reference sequence). The CDR3 has 18 amino acids. DNA for the CDR3: TGTGCCAGTAGTATGCTCCCAGGGGGCCTTTCCTATAATTCACCCCTCCACTTT. Translating it yields CASSMLPGGLSYNSPLHF.

The V gene is TRBV2, the J gene TRBJ1-1, with D unclear. Trimming removed 2 bases from V and 1 base from J, with 8 bases in between. The CDR3 runs to 14 residues. Germline V CDR1 and CDR2: SNHLY, FYNNEI. The CDR3 reads CASSEYHGNTEAFF. CDR3 nucleotides: TGTGCCAGCAGTGAATACCACGGGAACACTGAAGCTTTCTTT. Combining the CDR3 with reference TRBV2 and TRBJ1-1 gives the whole variable domain EPEVTQTPSHQVTQMGQEVILRCVPISNHLYFYWYRQILGQKVEFLVSFYNNEISEKSEIFDDQFSVERPDGSNFTLKIRSTKLEDSAMYFCASSEYHGNTEAFFGQGTRLTVV.

The chain has TRBV19 and TRBJ2-3; D perhaps matches TRBD2 (6 bases). Germline CDR1 reads LNHDA; CDR2 reads SQIVND (reference sequence). This CDR3 is built from 17 residues. V lost 6 bases to trimming and J lost 3 bases, with 22 bases between them. The CDR3: CASSSYRSSVTTDTQYF. The CDR3 DNA follows: TGTGCCAGTAGCTCTTACCGTTCTAGCGTAACTACAGATACGCAGTATTTT.

CDR3 nucleotide sequence: TGTGCCAGCAGCTTTTGGGACAGGAGGCGGGGAGGGAACACTGAAGCTTTCTTT. This codes for CASSFWDRRRGGNTEAFF. This chain joins TRBV11-2 and TRBJ1-1, with TRBD1 identical over 8 bases. This CDR3 region has 18 residues. Germline trimming cut 3 bases from V and 1 base from J; bases unmatched to any gene: 13. CDR1 is SGHAT and CDR2 is FQNNGV in the germline V gene.

V and J are TRBV11-2 and TRBJ1-2; D is possibly TRBD1 (5 bases). The germline CDR1 and CDR2 sequences are SGHAT and FQNNGV. This CDR3 has 13 residues. Trimming stripped 3 bases from V and 2 bases from J, with 7 bases between. CDR3 amino acids: CASSFDRNYGYTF. The DNA of the CDR3 is TGTGCCAGCAGCTTCGACAGAAACTATGGCTACACCTTC.

The CDR3 loop reads CASSSGQKAFF. CDR3 coding DNA: TGTGCCAGCAGCTCCGGACAGAAAGCTTTCTTT. This chain uses TRBV7-9 with TRBJ1-1; weak D call: TRBD1 (6 bases). The germline V gene encodes CDR1 SEHNR and CDR2 FQNEAQ (reference sequence). This CDR3 spans 11 amino acids. Trimming took 4 bases from V and 9 from J, leaving 9 bases between them.